Presented here are 24 T cell receptor beta chains from one specimen sequenced in a study of cytotoxic CD8 clonotypes in ibrutinib-treated CLL. Measured with immunoSEQ multiplex PCR; TCRdb has only the in-frame clones, and not every one. The sample lists 130,000 or so clones, 80% to 90% occurring once. The material sequenced was PBMCs, taken after 24 months of ibrutinib treatment. These receptors were obtained from a human donor with chronic lymphocytic leukemia.

The chain carries TRBV6-1 and TRBJ1-3; D remains unclear. This CDR3 has 14 amino acids. The germline gives CDR1 MNHNS, CDR2 SASEGT. The V gene lost 6 bases and the J gene lost 1 base, with 10 bases spanning the gap. CDR3 amino acids: CASRYQTSGNTIYF. As DNA, the CDR3 is TGTGCCAGCAGATACCAGACATCTGGAAACACCATATATTTT.

The count of this clone is one. The CDR3 DNA is TGCGCCAGCAGCAACCGGGACAGCGCTAACTATGGCTACACCTTC. Amino acid sequence: CASSNRDSANYGYTF. This rearrangement joins TRBV5-1 to TRBJ1-2; 7 bases fit TRBD1. The germline CDR1 and CDR2 sequences are SGHRS and YFSETQ. CDR3 length: 15 amino acids. Trimming cost V 4 bases and J 0 bases; bases outside gene matches: 6.

This rearrangement joins TRBV5-1 to TRBJ1-1; D gene ambiguous. Per the germline V gene, CDR1 is SGHRS and CDR2 is YFSETQ. This CDR3 contains 13 residues. Deletions cut 4 bases from V and 4 bases from J, with 11 bases between. CDR3 nucleotides: TGCGCCAGCAGCCTTGAGAAAAGCACTGAAGCTTTCTTT. Translation: CASSLEKSTEAFF.

This clone occurred a few times. The chain uses TRBV10-1 and TRBJ1-2, with TRBD1 matching over 8 bases. CDR3 length equals 13 residues. V dropped 2 bases and J dropped 7; count of bases not matched to a gene: 3. CDR1 is WNHNN, CDR2 SYGVQD, per germline (reference sequence). In DNA, the CDR3 is TGCGCCAGCAGTGAGGGACAGGGAAGTGGCTACACCTTC. It is translated as CASSEGQGSGYTF.

Concerning this clone: The junction shows a germline mismatch at one end, possibly a read error. The rearrangement joins TRBV7-9 to TRBJ2-7, with D possibly TRBD2 on 6 matching bases. CDR3 length equals 13 residues. Per the germline V gene, CDR1 is SEHNR and CDR2 is FQNEAQ (reference sequence). Here the CDR3 DNA reads TGTGCCAGCAGCCTAGCGACAGACTACGAGCAGTACTTC. It specifies CASSLATDYEQYF.

The chain recombines TRBV5-1 with TRBJ2-3, with 11 bases lining up with TRBD2. V was clipped by 1 base and J by 7 bases; unmatched bases: 2. Germline V gives CDR1 SGHRS, CDR2 YFSETQ. This CDR3 comprises 14 residues. Written as DNA, the CDR3 is TGCGCCAGCAGCTTGCCTAGCGGGGGGCATACGCAGTATTTT. Its protein is CASSLPSGGHTQYF.

J is TRBJ2-7 and V is TRBV9; TRBD2 agrees at 10 bases. Germline loops: CDR1 SGDLS, CDR2 YYNGEE. Trimming removed 1 base from V and 3 bases from J; junction bases left unmatched: 4. This CDR3 spans 15 amino acids. This CDR3 reads CASSVLAGDVYEQYF. The CDR3 DNA is TGTGCCAGCAGCGTACTAGCGGGGGATGTCTACGAGCAGTACTTC.

The chain couples TRBV20-1 to TRBJ1-4, with D unresolved. V lost 6 bases to trimming and J lost 14 bases, with 16 bases between them. Germline V gene data show CDR1 as DFQATT and CDR2 as SNEGSKA (reference sequence). The CDR3 runs 11 residues. The CDR3 nucleotides read TGCAGTGCGGAGAGGTTGGCCCGGCTGTTTTTT. It encodes CSAERLARLFF.

Regarding this clone: The junction departs from germline at one end; a sequencing error may be responsible. The chain joins TRBV27 to TRBJ1-1, with TRBD1 identical over 10 bases. Germline V gene sequence: CDR1 MNHEY, CDR2 SMNVEV (reference sequence). There are 16 residues in the CDR3. The CDR3 region is CASSLDRGRVKTEAFF. Written as DNA, the CDR3 is TGTGCCAGCAGTTTAGACAGGGGGCGAGTGAAAACTGAAGCTTTCTTT.

The rearrangement uses TRBV7-6 and TRBJ2-2; the D is unclear. CDR1 is SGHVS and CDR2 is FNYEAQ in the germline V gene. The CDR3 runs to 15 residues. Trimming cost V 5 bases and J 4 bases, with 14 bases left between them. In DNA, the CDR3 is TGTGCCAGCAGCCCCACCGTGGTGGGCACCGGGGAGCTGTTTTTT. Amino acid sequence: CASSPTVVGTGELFF.

V usage is TRBV2 and J usage is TRBJ2-7; D is unclear. CDR1 and CDR2 from the germline V gene are SNHLY and FYNNEI. V was pared by 11 bases and J by 0 bases, with 14 bases between. The CDR3 contains 13 residues. CDR3 residues: CAGLGPDSYEQYF. CDR3 bases: TGTGCCGGCCTAGGACCGGACTCCTACGAGCAGTACTTC.

This chain uses TRBV5-4 with TRBJ2-3; TRBD2 matches 9 bases. Per the germline V gene, CDR1 is SGHNT and CDR2 is YYREEE (reference sequence). The CDR3 loop spans 16 amino acids. J was trimmed by 1 base and V by 0 bases; bases with no gene match: 3. CDR3 coding DNA: TGTGCCAGCAGCTTGGCGGCTAGCGGGGGCACAGATACGCAGTATTTT. Translated, it gives CASSLAASGGTDTQYF.

The chain employs TRBV7-6 and TRBJ1-5; weak D call: TRBD1 (5 bases). The CDR3 is 15 residues long. CDR1 and CDR2 (germline): SGHVS, FNYEAQ. The V and J ends lost 1 base and 2 bases respectively, with 9 bases between them. The CDR3 protein is CASSLVAGRNQPQHF. In DNA form, the CDR3 reads TGTGCCAGCAGCTTAGTGGCAGGGCGCAATCAGCCCCAGCATTTT.

This sequence joins TRBV30 and TRBJ2-1; the match to TRBD2 covers 7 bases. There are 17 residues in the CDR3. Losses at the gene ends were 0 bases for V and 5 bases for J; bases not matched to a gene: 13. Germline V gene sequence: CDR1 GTSNPN, CDR2 SVGIG (reference sequence). CDR3 DNA: TGTGCCTGGAGTGTACGGGGGAGGGGACTACCCCACAATGAGCAGTTCTTC. This codes for CAWSVRGRGLPHNEQFF.

The chain has TRBV7-2 and TRBJ1-2; possibly TRBD1 for D (5 bases). The CDR3 sequence is 12 residues long. V shed 5 bases and J shed 9 bases, with 13 bases lying between them. Germline-derived CDR1 and CDR2 are SGHTA and FQGNSA. CDR3 loop: CASSLLTESYTF. The CDR3 DNA reads as TGTGCCAGCAGCCTCCTGACAGAAAGCTACACCTTC.

This chain joins TRBV4-1 and TRBJ1-1, with a weak D call TRBD1 (5 bases). Trimming took off 0 bases at V and 0 bases at J, with 11 bases between the two ends. The CDR3 is 16 amino acids. Germline CDR1 reads MGHRA; CDR2 reads YSYEKL. This CDR3 is CASSQEGTGLNTEAFF. CDR3 bases: TGCGCCAGCAGCCAAGAAGGAACGGGGCTGAACACTGAAGCTTTCTTT.

This sequence joins TRBV7-2 and TRBJ2-1; TRBD2 aligns across 9 bases. With V trimmed by 5 bases and J by 9 bases, 17 bases remained unmatched. The CDR3 spans 17 residues. In germline, CDR1 is SGHTA, CDR2 FQGNSA. This CDR3 reads CASSARTPGLAPPEQFF. The CDR3 DNA sequence: TGTGCCAGCAGCGCACGGACCCCGGGACTAGCCCCTCCTGAGCAGTTCTTC.

The chain combines TRBV7-9 with TRBJ2-5; D is undetermined. The CDR3 totals 14 residues. Germline V lookup: CDR1 SEHNR, CDR2 FQNEAQ (reference sequence). Trimming removed 3 bases at V and 1 base at J, with 9 bases between. CDR3 residues: CASSFSWGQETQYF. CDR3 bases: TGTGCCAGCAGCTTCTCCTGGGGCCAAGAGACCCAGTACTTC.

The rearrangement links TRBV29-1 to TRBJ1-2, with D maybe TRBD1 (5 bases). V was clipped by 4 bases and J by 6 bases, with 15 bases between them. This CDR3 has 13 amino acids. Germline V gives CDR1 SQVTM, CDR2 ANQGSEA. The CDR3 here is CSVAFPGRNGYTF. Here the CDR3 DNA reads TGCAGCGTTGCATTCCCAGGGAGGAATGGCTACACCTTC.

This sequence joins TRBV4-1 and TRBJ1-4; perhaps TRBD1 as D (6 bases). Germline V gives CDR1 MGHRA, CDR2 YSYEKL. Trimming pared 3 bases from V and 0 bases from J, leaving 20 bases between. The CDR3 is 19 residues long. The CDR3 here is CASSHRGTLRAATNEKLFF. CDR3 sequence (DNA): TGCGCCAGCAGCCATCGCGGGACATTAAGGGCAGCAACTAATGAAAAACTGTTTTTT.

J is TRBJ2-5 and V is TRBV4-1; D might be TRBD2 (6 bases). Germline V lookup: CDR1 MGHRA, CDR2 YSYEKL. V shed 8 bases and J shed 1 base, with 20 bases lying between them. The CDR3 length is 16 residues. CDR3 residues: CASSGRVAASQETQYF. CDR3 DNA sequence: TGCGCCAGCTCTGGGCGGGTAGCGGCCTCCCAAGAGACCCAGTACTTC.

The chain recombines TRBV25-1 with TRBJ2-3; TRBD1 aligns across 7 bases. The germline CDR1 and CDR2 sequences are MGHDK and SYGVNS. V dropped 5 bases and J dropped 0; count of bases not matched to a gene: 11. CDR3 length equals 17 residues. CDR3 in amino acids: CASSPPVTGPSTDTQYF. Written as DNA, the CDR3 is TGTGCCAGCAGTCCCCCTGTGACAGGGCCCAGCACAGATACGCAGTATTTT.

The chain combines TRBV6-5 with TRBJ1-5, with 8 positions matching TRBD1. The length of the CDR3 is 15 residues. After removal of 6 bases from V and 2 bases from J, the junction contained 6 bases not matched to a gene. Germline CDR1 and CDR2: MNHEY and SVGAGI. CDR3 nucleotides: TGTGCCAGCAGGGACCCGGGACAGGGCAATCAGCCCCAGCATTTT. This gives the protein CASRDPGQGNQPQHF.

This chain uses TRBV5-6 with TRBJ2-5; D is perhaps TRBD1 or TRBD2 (5 bases each). Trimming removed 4 bases from V and 4 bases from J, with 17 bases in between. CDR3 length: 15 residues. Germline assignment: CDR1 SGHDT and CDR2 YYEEEE. CDR3 nucleotide sequence: TGTGCCAGCAGCCCGACCTGGGGGAGCGGAGAGACCCAGTACTTC. Translated, it gives CASSPTWGSGETQYF.